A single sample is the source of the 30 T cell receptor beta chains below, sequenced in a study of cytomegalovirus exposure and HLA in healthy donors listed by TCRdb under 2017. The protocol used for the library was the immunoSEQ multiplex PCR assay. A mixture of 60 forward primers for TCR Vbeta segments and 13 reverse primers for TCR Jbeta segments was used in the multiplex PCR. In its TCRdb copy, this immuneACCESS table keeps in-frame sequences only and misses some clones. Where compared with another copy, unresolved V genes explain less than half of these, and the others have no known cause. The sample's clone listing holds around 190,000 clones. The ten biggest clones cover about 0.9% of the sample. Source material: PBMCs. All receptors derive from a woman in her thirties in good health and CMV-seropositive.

This chain's CDR3 is CASSKGQGLTPTNEKLFF. Here the CDR3 DNA reads TGCGCCAGCAGCAAAGGACAGGGACTCACTCCCACTAATGAAAAACTGTTTTTT. The rearrangement links TRBV5-1 to TRBJ1-4; TRBD1 matches 8 bases. Germline assignment: CDR1 SGHRS and CDR2 YFSETQ. This CDR3 contains 18 residues. V lost 4 bases, J lost 2 bases, and 13 bases stayed unmatched.

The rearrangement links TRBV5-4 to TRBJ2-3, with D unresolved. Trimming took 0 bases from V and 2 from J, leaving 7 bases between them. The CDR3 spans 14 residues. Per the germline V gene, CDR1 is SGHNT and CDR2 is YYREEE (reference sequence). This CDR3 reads CASSLGGFTDTQYF. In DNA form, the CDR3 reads TGTGCCAGCAGCTTGGGAGGTTTCACAGATACGCAGTATTTT.

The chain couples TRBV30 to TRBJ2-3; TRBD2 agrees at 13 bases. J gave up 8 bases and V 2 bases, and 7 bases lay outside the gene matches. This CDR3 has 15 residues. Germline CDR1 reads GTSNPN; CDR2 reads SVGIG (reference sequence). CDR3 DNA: TGTGCCTGGAGTAGTAAGGGACTAGCGGGATTTACGCAGTATTTT. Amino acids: CAWSSKGLAGFTQYF. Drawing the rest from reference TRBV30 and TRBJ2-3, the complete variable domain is SQTIHQWPATLVQPVGSPLSLECTVEGTSNPNLYWYRQAAGRGLQLLFYSVGIGQISSEVPQNLSASRPQDRQFILSSKKLLLSDSGFYLCAWSSKGLAGFTQYFGPGTRLTVL.

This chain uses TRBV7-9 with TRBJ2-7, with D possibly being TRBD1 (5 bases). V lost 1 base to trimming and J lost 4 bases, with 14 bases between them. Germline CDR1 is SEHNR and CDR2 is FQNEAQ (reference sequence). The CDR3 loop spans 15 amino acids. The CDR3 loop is CASSLGWGLSYEQYF. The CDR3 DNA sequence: TGTGCCAGCAGCTTAGGATGGGGCCTGTCGTACGAGCAGTACTTC.

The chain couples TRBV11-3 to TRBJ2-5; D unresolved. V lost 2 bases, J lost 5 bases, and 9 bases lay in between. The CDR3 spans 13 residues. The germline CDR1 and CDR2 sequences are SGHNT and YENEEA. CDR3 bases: TGTGCCAGCAGCTTATCATCGCGGGAGACCCAGTACTTC. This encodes CASSLSSRETQYF.

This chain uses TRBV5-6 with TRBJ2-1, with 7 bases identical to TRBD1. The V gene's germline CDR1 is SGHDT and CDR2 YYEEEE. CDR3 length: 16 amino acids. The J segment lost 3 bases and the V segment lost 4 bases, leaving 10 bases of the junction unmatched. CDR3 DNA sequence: TGTGCCAGCAGCCCGGACCCGGCAGGGGGCTACAATGAGCAGTTCTTC. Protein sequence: CASSPDPAGGYNEQFF.

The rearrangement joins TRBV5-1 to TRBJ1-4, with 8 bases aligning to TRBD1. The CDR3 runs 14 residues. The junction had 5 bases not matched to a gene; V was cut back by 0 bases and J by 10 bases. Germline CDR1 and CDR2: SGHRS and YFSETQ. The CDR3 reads CASSLGQGRGKLFF. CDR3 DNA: TGCGCCAGCAGCTTGGGACAGGGGAGAGGAAAACTGTTTTTT.

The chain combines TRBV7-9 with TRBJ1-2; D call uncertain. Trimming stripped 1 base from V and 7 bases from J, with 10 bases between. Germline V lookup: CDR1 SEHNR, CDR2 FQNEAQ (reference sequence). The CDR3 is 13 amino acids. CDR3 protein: CASSLDSSSGYTF. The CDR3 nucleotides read TGTGCCAGCAGCTTAGACTCTTCTAGTGGCTACACCTTC.

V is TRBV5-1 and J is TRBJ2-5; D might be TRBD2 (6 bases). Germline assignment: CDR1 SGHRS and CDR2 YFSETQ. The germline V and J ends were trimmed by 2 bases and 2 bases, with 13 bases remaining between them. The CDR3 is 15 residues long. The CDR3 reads CASSLISGEQETQYF. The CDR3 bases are TGCGCCAGCAGCTTAATTAGCGGCGAACAAGAGACCCAGTACTTC.

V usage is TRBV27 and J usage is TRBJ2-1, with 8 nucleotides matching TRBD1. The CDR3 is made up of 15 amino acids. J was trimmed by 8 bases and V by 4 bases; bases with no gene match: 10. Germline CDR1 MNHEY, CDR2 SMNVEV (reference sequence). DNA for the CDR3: TGTGCCAGCAGTTCGCAGGGGGCCGGATGGGATGAGCAGTTCTTC. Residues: CASSSQGAGWDEQFF.

This CDR3 reads CASTRYGISYEQYF. The DNA for the CDR3 is TGTGCCAGCACCCGATACGGGATCTCCTACGAGCAGTACTTC. The chain links TRBV28 to TRBJ2-7; a possible D gene is TRBD2 (5 bases). CDR1 MDHEN and CDR2 SYDVKM come from the germline V gene. V gave up 7 bases and J gave up 0 bases, with 13 bases separating them. The CDR3 is 14 amino acids. Full variable domain (remainder filled in from reference TRBV28 and TRBJ2-7): DVKVTQSSRYLVKRTGEKVFLECVQDMDHENMFWYRQDPGLGLRLIYFSYDVKMKEKGDIPEGYSVSREKKERFSLILESASTNQTSMYLCASTRYGISYEQYFGPGTRLTVT.

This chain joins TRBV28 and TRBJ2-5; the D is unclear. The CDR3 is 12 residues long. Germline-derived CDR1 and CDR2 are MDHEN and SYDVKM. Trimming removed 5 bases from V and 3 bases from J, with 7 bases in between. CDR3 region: CASSLRKETQYF. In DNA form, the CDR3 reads TGTGCCAGCAGTCTTAGAAAAGAGACCCAGTACTTC.

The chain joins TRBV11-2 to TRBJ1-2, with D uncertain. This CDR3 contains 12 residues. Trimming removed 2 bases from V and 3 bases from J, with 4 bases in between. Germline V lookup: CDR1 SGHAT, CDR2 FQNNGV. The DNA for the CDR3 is TGTGCCAGCAGCTTATCCGACTATGGCTACACCTTC. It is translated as CASSLSDYGYTF.

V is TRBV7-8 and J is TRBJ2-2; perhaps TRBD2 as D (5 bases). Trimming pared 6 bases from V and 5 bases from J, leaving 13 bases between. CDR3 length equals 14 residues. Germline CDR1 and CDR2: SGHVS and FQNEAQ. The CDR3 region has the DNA TGTGCCAGCAGTCCCGGACTCGGGACCGGGGAGCTGTTTTTT. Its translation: CASSPGLGTGELFF.

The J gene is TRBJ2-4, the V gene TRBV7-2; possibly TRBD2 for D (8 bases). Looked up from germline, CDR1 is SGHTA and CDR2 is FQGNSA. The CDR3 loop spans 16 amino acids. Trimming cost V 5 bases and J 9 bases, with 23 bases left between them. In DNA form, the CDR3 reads TGTGCCAGCAGCCCAGGGGGTGTAGCGGGGCGGAGCATTCAGTACTTC. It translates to CASSPGGVAGRSIQYF.

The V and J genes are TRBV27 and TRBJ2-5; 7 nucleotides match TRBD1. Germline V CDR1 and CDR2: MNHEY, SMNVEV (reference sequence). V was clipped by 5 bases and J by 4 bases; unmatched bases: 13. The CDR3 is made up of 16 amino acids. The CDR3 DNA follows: TGTGCCAGCAGTCTCCCCCGAGTGACAGGGACAGAGACCCAGTACTTC. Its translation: CASSLPRVTGTETQYF.

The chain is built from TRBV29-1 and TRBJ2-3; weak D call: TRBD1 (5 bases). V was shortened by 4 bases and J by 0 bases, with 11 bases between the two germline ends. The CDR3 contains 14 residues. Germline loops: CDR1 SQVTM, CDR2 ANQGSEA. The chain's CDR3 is CSVVGDRSTDTQYF. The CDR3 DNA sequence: TGCAGCGTTGTAGGGGATCGTAGCACAGATACGCAGTATTTT.

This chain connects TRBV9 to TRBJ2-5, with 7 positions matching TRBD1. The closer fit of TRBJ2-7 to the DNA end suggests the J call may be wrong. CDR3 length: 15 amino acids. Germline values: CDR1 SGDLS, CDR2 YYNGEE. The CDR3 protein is CASSESGQSSYEQYF. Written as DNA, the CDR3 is TGTGCCAGCAGCGAATCGGGACAGTCTTCCTACGAGCAGTACTTC.

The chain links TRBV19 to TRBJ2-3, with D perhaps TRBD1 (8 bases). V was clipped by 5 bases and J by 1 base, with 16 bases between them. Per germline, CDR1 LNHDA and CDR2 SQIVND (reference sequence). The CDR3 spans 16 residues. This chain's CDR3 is CASSVRTGRGTDTQYF. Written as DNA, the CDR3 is TGTGCCAGTAGTGTCCGGACAGGGAGGGGCACAGATACGCAGTATTTT. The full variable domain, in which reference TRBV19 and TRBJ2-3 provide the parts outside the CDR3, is DGGITQSPKYLFRKEGQNVTLSCEQNLNHDAMYWYRQDPGQGLRLIYYSQIVNDFQKGDIAEGYSVSREKKESFPLTVTSAQKNPTAFYLCASSVRTGRGTDTQYFGPGTRLTVL.

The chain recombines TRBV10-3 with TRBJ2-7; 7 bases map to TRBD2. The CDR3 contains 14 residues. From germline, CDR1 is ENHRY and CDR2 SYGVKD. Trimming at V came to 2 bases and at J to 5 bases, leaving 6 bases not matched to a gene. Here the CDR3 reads CAISERREGDEQYF. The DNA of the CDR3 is TGTGCCATCAGTGAGCGAAGGGAGGGCGACGAGCAGTACTTC.

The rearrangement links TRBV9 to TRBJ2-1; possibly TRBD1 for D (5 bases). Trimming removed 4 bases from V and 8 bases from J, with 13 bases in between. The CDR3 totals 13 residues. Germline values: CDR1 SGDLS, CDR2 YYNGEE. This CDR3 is CASSFSGLHEQFF. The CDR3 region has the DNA TGTGCCAGCAGCTTCTCAGGGCTACATGAGCAGTTCTTC. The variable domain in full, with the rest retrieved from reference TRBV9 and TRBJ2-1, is DSGVTQTPKHLITATGQRVTLRCSPRSGDLSVYWYQQSLDQGLQFLIQYYNGEERAKGNILERFSAQQFPDLHSELNLSSLELGDSALYFCASSFSGLHEQFFGPGTRLTVL.

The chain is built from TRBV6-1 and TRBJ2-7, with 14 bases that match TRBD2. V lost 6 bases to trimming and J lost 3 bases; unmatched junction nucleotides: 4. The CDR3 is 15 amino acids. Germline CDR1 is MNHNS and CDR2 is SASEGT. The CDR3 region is CASRPGTSGGYEQYF. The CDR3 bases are TGTGCCAGCAGACCCGGGACTAGCGGGGGCTACGAGCAGTACTTC.

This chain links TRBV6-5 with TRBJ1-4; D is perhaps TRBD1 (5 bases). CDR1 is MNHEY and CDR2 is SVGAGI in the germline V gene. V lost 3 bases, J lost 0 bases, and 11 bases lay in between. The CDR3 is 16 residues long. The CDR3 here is CASSYQTDSTNEKLFF. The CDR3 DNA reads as TGTGCCAGCAGTTATCAGACAGATTCAACTAATGAAAAACTGTTTTTT.

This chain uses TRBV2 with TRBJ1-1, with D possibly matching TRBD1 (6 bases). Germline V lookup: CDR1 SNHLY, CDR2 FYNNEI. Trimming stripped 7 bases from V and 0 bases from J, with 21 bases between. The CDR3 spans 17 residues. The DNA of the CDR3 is TGTGCCAGCATGGGGGAACAGGGAAAGTCCATGAACACTGAAGCTTTCTTT. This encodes CASMGEQGKSMNTEAFF. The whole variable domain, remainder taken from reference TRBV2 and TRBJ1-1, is EPEVTQTPSHQVTQMGQEVILRCVPISNHLYFYWYRQILGQKVEFLVSFYNNEISEKSEIFDDQFSVERPDGSNFTLKIRSTKLEDSAMYFCASMGEQGKSMNTEAFFGQGTRLTVV.

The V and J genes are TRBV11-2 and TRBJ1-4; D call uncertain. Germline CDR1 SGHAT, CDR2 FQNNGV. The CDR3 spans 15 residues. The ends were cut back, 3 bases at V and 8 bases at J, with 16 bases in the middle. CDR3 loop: CASSFPKAQVEKLFF. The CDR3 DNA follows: TGTGCCAGCAGCTTCCCCAAAGCCCAGGTCGAAAAACTGTTTTTT.

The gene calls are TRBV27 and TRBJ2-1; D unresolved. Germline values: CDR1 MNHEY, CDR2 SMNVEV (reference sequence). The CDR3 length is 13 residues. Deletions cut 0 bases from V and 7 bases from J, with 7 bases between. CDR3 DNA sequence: TGTGCCAGCAGTTTATCGTCCGTAAATGAGCAGTTCTTC. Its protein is CASSLSSVNEQFF.

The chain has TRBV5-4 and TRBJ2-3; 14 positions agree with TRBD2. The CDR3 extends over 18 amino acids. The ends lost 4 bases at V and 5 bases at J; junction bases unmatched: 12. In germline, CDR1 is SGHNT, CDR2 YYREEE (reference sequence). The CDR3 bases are TGTGCCAGCAGCCCCCCCGGGACGGGACTAGCGGGGGTAGATACGCAGTATTTT. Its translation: CASSPPGTGLAGVDTQYF.

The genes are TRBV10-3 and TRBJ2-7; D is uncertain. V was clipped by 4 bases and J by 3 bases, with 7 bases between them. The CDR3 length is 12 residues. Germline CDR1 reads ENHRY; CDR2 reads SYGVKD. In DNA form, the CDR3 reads TGTGCCATCAGTGCACAGATCTACGAGCAGTACTTC. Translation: CAISAQIYEQYF.

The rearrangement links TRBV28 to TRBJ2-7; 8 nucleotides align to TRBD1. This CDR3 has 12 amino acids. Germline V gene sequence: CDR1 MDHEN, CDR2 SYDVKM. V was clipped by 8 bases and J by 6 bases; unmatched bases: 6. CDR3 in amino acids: CASHLQGGEQYF. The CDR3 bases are TGTGCCAGCCACCTACAGGGGGGCGAGCAGTACTTC.

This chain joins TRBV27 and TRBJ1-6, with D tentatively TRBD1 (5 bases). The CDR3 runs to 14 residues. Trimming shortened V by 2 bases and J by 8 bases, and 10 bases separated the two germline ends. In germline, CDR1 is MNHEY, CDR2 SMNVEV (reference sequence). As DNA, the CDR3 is TGTGCCAGCAGTTTAAACGCGGGGGATTCACCCCTCCACTTT. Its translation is CASSLNAGDSPLHF.